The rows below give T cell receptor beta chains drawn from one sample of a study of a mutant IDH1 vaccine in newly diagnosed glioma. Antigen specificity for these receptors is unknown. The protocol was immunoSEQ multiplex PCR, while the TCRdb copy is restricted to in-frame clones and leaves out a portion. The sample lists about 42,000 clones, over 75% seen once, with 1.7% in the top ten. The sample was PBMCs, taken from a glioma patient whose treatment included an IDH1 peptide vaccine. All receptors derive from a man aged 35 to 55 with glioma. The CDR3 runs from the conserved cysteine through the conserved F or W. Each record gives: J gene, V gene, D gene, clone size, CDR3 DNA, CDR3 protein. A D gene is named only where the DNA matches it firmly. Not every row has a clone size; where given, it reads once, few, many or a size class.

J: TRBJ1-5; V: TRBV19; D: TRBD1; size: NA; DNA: TGTGCCAGTAGTAGAGGGACAGGGGAGCAGCCCCAGCATTTT; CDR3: CASSRGTGEQPQHF
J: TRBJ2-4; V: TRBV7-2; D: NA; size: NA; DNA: TGTGCCAGCAGACGAGGGGGGGGTGCAAACATTCAGTACTTC; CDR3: CASRRGGGANIQYF
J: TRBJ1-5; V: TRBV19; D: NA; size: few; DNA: TGTGCCAGTAGTACCGGTAACATGGGAGGGCAGCCCCAGCATTTT; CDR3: CASSTGNMGGQPQHF
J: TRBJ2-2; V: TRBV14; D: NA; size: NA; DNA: TGTGCCAGCAGCCAAGACTGGGCGGGCACCGGGGAGCTGTTTTTT; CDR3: CASSQDWAGTGELFF
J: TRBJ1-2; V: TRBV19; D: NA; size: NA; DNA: TGTGCCAGTGATCGAGCAGGGGTAAATCATGGCTACACCTTC; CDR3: CASDRAGVNHGYTF
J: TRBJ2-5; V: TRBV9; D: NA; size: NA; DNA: TGTGCCAGCAGCGCTAGGCTTGGAGGGGTAGAGACCCAGTACTTC; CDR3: CASSARLGGVETQYF
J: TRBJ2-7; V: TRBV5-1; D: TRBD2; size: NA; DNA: TGCGCCAGCAGACTAGCGGAGAACTACGAGCAGTACTTC; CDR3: CASRLAENYEQYF
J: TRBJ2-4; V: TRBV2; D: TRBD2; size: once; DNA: TGTGCCAGCAAAAGGGAGGGAGTAGCCAAAAACATTCAGTACTTC; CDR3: CASKREGVAKNIQYF
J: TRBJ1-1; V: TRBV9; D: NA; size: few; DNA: TGTGCCAGCAGCGCCTCCGGGACGGAGAACACTGAAGCTTTCTTT; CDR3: CASSASGTENTEAFF
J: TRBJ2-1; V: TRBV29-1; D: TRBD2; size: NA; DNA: TGCAGCGTACTTCCGGGACTAGCGGGGGGGGATGAGCAGTTCTTC; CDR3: CSVLPGLAGGDEQFF
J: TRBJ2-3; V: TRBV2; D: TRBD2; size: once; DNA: TGTGCCAGCACTAGTACTAGCGGGAAGGGTACGCAGTATTTT; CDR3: CASTSTSGKGTQYF
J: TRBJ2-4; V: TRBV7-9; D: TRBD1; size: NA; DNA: TGTGCCAGCAGGGACAGGGACCATGAGTACTTC; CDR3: CASRDRDHEYF
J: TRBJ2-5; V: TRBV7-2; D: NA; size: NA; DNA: TGTGCCAGCAGCTTAAAGGGGAGGCAAGAGACCCAGTACTTC; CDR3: CASSLKGRQETQYF